The 31 T cell receptor beta chains below come from one sample, sequenced in a study of T cell responses to AZD1222 COVID-19 vaccine (dated by TCRdb to the early 2020s). Library preparation employed the immunoSEQ multiplex PCR assay. TCRdb retrieved this table from immuneACCESS and kept in-frame rearrangements only. Not all clones are present; in checked studies, unresolved V genes account for under half, and no reason is known for the remainder. This sample lists around 84,000 clones; 75% to 90% were detected once. The ten top clones hold about 31% of the sample. Per the publication, the time point label means: baseline before first vaccination. The sample in question was peripheral blood, obtained on day 0 of AZD1222 vaccination. These receptor sequences come from an adult in good health.

The CDR3 sequence: CASSVRTGQWGYTF. CDR3 sequence (DNA): TGTGCCAGCAGTGTTAGGACAGGCCAATGGGGCTACACCTTC. J is TRBJ1-2 and V is TRBV2, with 7 bases identical to TRBD1. From germline, CDR1 is SNHLY and CDR2 FYNNEI. The length of the CDR3 is 14 residues. J gave up 8 bases and V 4 bases, and 10 bases lay outside the gene matches. Supplemented by reference TRBV2 and TRBJ1-2, the full variable domain reads EPEVTQTPSHQVTQMGQEVILRCVPISNHLYFYWYRQILGQKVEFLVSFYNNEISEKSEIFDDQFSVERPDGSNFTLKIRSTKLEDSAMYFCASSVRTGQWGYTFGSGTRLTVV.

This chain joins TRBV27 and TRBJ2-1, with 12 nucleotides matching TRBD2. CDR1 is MNHEY and CDR2 is SMNVEV in the germline V gene (reference sequence). This CDR3 spans 15 amino acids. J lost 8 bases, V lost 6 bases, and 8 bases had no gene match. CDR3 loop: CASSGLAGGPHEQFF. The DNA of the CDR3 is TGTGCCAGCAGCGGTCTAGCGGGAGGGCCCCATGAGCAGTTCTTC.

This clone was recorded only once. This chain links TRBV9 with TRBJ2-1; D not resolved. The germline V and J ends were trimmed by 6 bases and 0 bases, with 16 bases remaining between them. This CDR3 is 16 amino acids long. Germline V lookup: CDR1 SGDLS, CDR2 YYNGEE. The CDR3 loop reads CASTNQLSASYNEQFF. The CDR3 DNA reads TGTGCCAGCACCAATCAGCTGAGCGCCTCCTACAATGAGCAGTTCTTC.

This chain links TRBV15 with TRBJ2-7; D possibly matches TRBD1 or TRBD2 (6 bases each). CDR1 and CDR2 from the germline V gene are LNHNV and YYDKDF (reference sequence). V was trimmed by 3 bases and J by 5 bases, leaving 23 bases between them. The length of the CDR3 is 17 residues. CDR3 sequence (DNA): TGTGCCACCAGCAGTTCGGCCAGGGGCCTCACGGGGGACGAGCAGTACTTC. Amino acids: CATSSSARGLTGDEQYF.

The sample holds one count of this clone. This chain links TRBV24-1 with TRBJ1-2; D is unclear. V lost 1 base and J 5 bases, leaving 1 base between the germline ends. The germline V gene has CDR1 KGHDR and CDR2 SFDVKD. This CDR3 spans 11 amino acids. CDR3 in amino acids: CATSDFYGYTF. In DNA form, the CDR3 reads TGTGCCACCAGTGATTTTTATGGCTACACCTTC.

The chain employs TRBV1 and TRBJ2-7; the D segment call TRBD2 is taken from the table without a DNA check. TRBV1 is a pseudogene. This CDR3 is 18 amino acids long. CDR3 sequence (DNA): TGCACCAGCAGCCAATTGTCGGTTGCCCCCGGTCTGATCTACGAGCAGTACTTC. This sequence encodes CTSSQLSVAPGLIYEQYF.

The rearrangement joins TRBV6-2 or TRBV6-3 to TRBJ2-7; D not resolved. CDR1 is MNHEY and CDR2 is SVGEGT in the germline V gene. The CDR3 runs 13 residues. V lost 3 bases to trimming and J lost 6 bases, with 12 bases between them. The CDR3 region has the DNA TGTGCCAGCAGTTATTCGGCGTTCTCCGAGCAGTACTTC. Translation gives CASSYSAFSEQYF.

V and J are TRBV24-1 and TRBJ1-5; the D gene is possibly TRBD1 (6 bases). The V and J ends lost 5 bases and 5 bases respectively, with 15 bases between them. The germline V gene has CDR1 KGHDR and CDR2 SFDVKD. This CDR3 is built from 15 residues. The CDR3 nucleotides are TGTGCCACCAGTGGGGGGCACCGCTGGGATCAGCCCCAGCATTTT. It encodes CATSGGHRWDQPQHF.

The chain recombines TRBV19 with TRBJ1-2, with 12 nucleotides matching TRBD1. Germline-derived CDR1 and CDR2 are LNHDA and SQIVND (reference sequence). J was trimmed by 4 bases and V by 5 bases; bases with no gene match: 8. The CDR3 contains 16 residues. For the CDR3, the DNA is TGTGCCAGTAGTTCCGGGACAGGGGGCCTCTTCTATGGCTACACCTTC. Its protein is CASSSGTGGLFYGYTF.

The gene calls are TRBV28 and TRBJ2-1; D unclear. This CDR3 spans 12 amino acids. CDR1 is MDHEN, CDR2 SYDVKM, per germline. Trimming cost V 3 bases and J 6 bases, with 6 bases left between them. The CDR3 DNA sequence: TGTGCCAGCAGTTTCGAAATCAATGAGCAGTTCTTC. Amino acid sequence: CASSFEINEQFF.

V gene TRBV3-1 (or the pseudogene TRBV3-2) combines with J gene TRBJ2-5, with D unresolved. Trimming took off 4 bases at V and 0 bases at J, with 6 bases between the two ends. Germline CDR1 LGHDT, CDR2 YNNKEL (reference sequence). The CDR3 is made up of 13 amino acids. CDR3 residues: CASSPPNQETQYF. The DNA of the CDR3 is TGTGCCAGCAGCCCACCTAACCAAGAGACCCAGTACTTC.

This clone has more than one count but fewer than ten. The chain carries TRBV6-2 or TRBV6-3 and TRBJ1-1, with D perhaps matching TRBD1 (6 bases). Germline CDR1 MNHEY, CDR2 SVGEGT. This CDR3 has 15 amino acids. V was cut by 2 bases and J by 5 bases, with 15 bases left in between. The CDR3 DNA reads as TGTGCCAGCAGTTACCAGGAGGGACAAGGGACTGAAGCTTTCTTT. It specifies CASSYQEGQGTEAFF.

The chain combines TRBV5-1 with TRBJ1-1; D is perhaps TRBD1 (6 bases). V was trimmed by 0 bases and J by 4 bases, leaving 10 bases between them. The germline V gene encodes CDR1 SGHRS and CDR2 YFSETQ. The CDR3 is 14 residues long. CDR3 residues: CASSLAGEVTEAFF. The DNA for the CDR3 is TGCGCCAGCAGCTTGGCAGGGGAGGTCACTGAAGCTTTCTTT.

The chain has TRBV15 and TRBJ1-1; D is unclear. V lost 3 bases and J 8 bases, leaving 13 bases between the germline ends. The CDR3 consists of 13 residues. Looked up from germline, CDR1 is LNHNV and CDR2 is YYDKDF (reference sequence). The CDR3 nucleotides read TGTGCCACCAGCAGGTCCGTAATCGGGGAAGCTTTCTTT. This codes for CATSRSVIGEAFF. The entire variable domain, with the rest obtained from reference TRBV15 and TRBJ1-1, is as follows: DAMVIQNPRYQVTQFGKPVTLSCSQTLNHNVMYWYQQKSSQAPKLLFHYYDKDFNNEADTPDNFQSRRPNTSFCFLDIRSPGLGDTAMYLCATSRSVIGEAFFGQGTRLTVV.

This clone showed up just a few times. The CDR3 here is CSVQRSTEAFF. The CDR3 DNA sequence: TGCAGCGTCCAAAGGAGCACTGAAGCTTTCTTT. This chain connects TRBV29-1 to TRBJ1-1; no firm D call. This CDR3 has 11 residues. Trimming cost V 6 bases and J 4 bases, with 9 bases left between them. The germline CDR1 and CDR2 sequences are SQVTM and ANQGSEA.

The chain employs TRBV7-9 and TRBJ1-3; TRBD1 aligns across 9 bases. Germline CDR1 reads SEHNR; CDR2 reads FQNEAQ (reference sequence). With 5 bases clipped from V and 3 bases from J, the junction kept 8 bases outside the gene matches. The CDR3 totals 16 residues. The CDR3 is CASSGRDREFGNTIYF. The CDR3 DNA sequence: TGTGCCAGCAGCGGCCGGGACAGGGAATTTGGAAACACCATATATTTT.

In this sample, this clone turned up a few times. The chain employs TRBV10-2 and TRBJ2-3; unclear D gene. The CDR3 sequence is 15 residues long. Germline V gives CDR1 WSHSY, CDR2 SAAADI. The germline V and J ends were trimmed by 3 bases and 0 bases, with 10 bases remaining between them. CDR3 DNA: TGCGCCAGCAGTGATCTATCCGATAGCACAGATACGCAGTATTTT. Its translation is CASSDLSDSTDTQYF.

The chain links TRBV4-2 to TRBJ2-2, with D possibly being TRBD1 or TRBD2 (6 bases each). The V end lost 5 bases, the J end lost 2 bases, and 15 bases lay between the germline ends. Germline lookup yields CDR1 LGHNA and CDR2 YNFKEQ. The CDR3 extends over 16 amino acids. In DNA form, the CDR3 reads TGTGCCAGCAGCTGGGGGGCTAGGGTTAACACCGGGGAGCTGTTTTTT. This translates into CASSWGARVNTGELFF.

This clone turned up a few times. The genes are TRBV5-6 and TRBJ1-2; D is undetermined. Germline V CDR1 and CDR2: SGHDT, YYEEEE. This CDR3 has 13 residues. V lost 4 bases and J lost 2, with 9 bases in between. The CDR3 sequence is CASSGVDNYGYTF. CDR3 coding DNA: TGTGCCAGCAGCGGCGTAGACAACTATGGCTACACCTTC.

CDR3 nucleotides: TGTGCCAGCAGTGAGTACCGTCAGGGGAGGCCTGAAGCTTTCTTT. Residues: CASSEYRQGRPEAFF. The rearrangement links TRBV2 to TRBJ1-1; tentatively, D is TRBD1 (6 bases). This CDR3 has 15 residues. Germline V gene sequence: CDR1 SNHLY, CDR2 FYNNEI. Deletions cut 3 bases from V and 6 bases from J, with 17 bases between.

This clone turned up a few times. This chain uses TRBV3-1 (or the pseudogene TRBV3-2) with TRBJ2-7; D is uncertain. Deletions cut 4 bases from V and 10 bases from J, with 14 bases between. This CDR3 comprises 12 residues. In germline, CDR1 is LGHDT, CDR2 YNNKEL (reference sequence). The CDR3 coding sequence is TGTGCCAGCAGCCCGCCATTCGGTGAACAGTACTTC. Translation gives CASSPPFGEQYF.

V and J are TRBV5-1 and TRBJ2-7, with D possibly being TRBD1 (6 bases). This CDR3 has 14 residues. From germline, CDR1 is SGHRS and CDR2 YFSETQ. Deletions cut 4 bases from V and 1 base from J, with 12 bases between. As DNA, the CDR3 is TGCGCCAGCAGCCCGAGAGGGGGATCCTACGAGCAGTACTTC. It is translated as CASSPRGGSYEQYF.

This clone appeared a single time. The gene calls are TRBV28 and TRBJ2-1; 14 nucleotides line up with TRBD2. In germline, CDR1 is MDHEN, CDR2 SYDVKM. The CDR3 totals 14 residues. Trimming at V came to 6 bases and at J to 9 bases, leaving 4 bases not matched to a gene. The CDR3 DNA follows: TGTGCCAGCAGCGGACTAGCGGGAGGCGGTGAGCAGTTCTTC. Amino acid sequence: CASSGLAGGGEQFF.

This chain's CDR3 is CASSGGIYEQYF. DNA for the CDR3: TGTGCCAGCAGCGGAGGTATATACGAGCAGTACTTC. The chain links TRBV7-9 to TRBJ2-7, with TRBD2 as a possible D gene (5 bases). The CDR3 sequence is 12 residues long. Germline values: CDR1 SEHNR, CDR2 FQNEAQ (reference sequence). The V and J ends lost 5 bases and 4 bases respectively, with 9 bases between them.

The rearrangement uses TRBV27 and TRBJ1-1, with TRBD1 matching over 7 bases. The CDR3 is 12 amino acids. Unmatched junction bases numbered 3, after V lost 7 bases and J lost 4 bases. Per germline, CDR1 MNHEY and CDR2 SMNVEV (reference sequence). CDR3 bases: TGTGCCAGCAAGAGACAGGGCACTGAAGCTTTCTTT. This translates into CASKRQGTEAFF.

The rearrangement links TRBV16 to TRBJ1-5, with TRBD1 identical over 9 bases. Losses at the gene ends were 2 bases for V and 4 bases for J; bases not matched to a gene: 15. Germline values: CDR1 KGHSY, CDR2 FQNENV. This CDR3 comprises 19 residues. In nucleotides, the CDR3 is TGTGCCAGCAGCCAAGACTCTTCGGACAGGGGAGTCCCTAATCAGCCCCAGCATTTT. Translated, it gives CASSQDSSDRGVPNQPQHF.

The V call is TRBV27, the J call TRBJ1-3; no clear D. Germline V lookup: CDR1 MNHEY, CDR2 SMNVEV (reference sequence). The V end was cut by 2 bases, the J end by 4 bases, with 12 bases between. The CDR3 has 15 amino acids. This CDR3 reads CASSLDGVYGNTIYF. The CDR3 region has the DNA TGTGCCAGCAGTTTAGACGGAGTTTACGGAAACACCATATATTTT.

The chain is built from TRBV9 and TRBJ1-5; D gene unclear. This CDR3 is built from 15 residues. Germline CDR1 and CDR2: SGDLS and YYNGEE. V was trimmed by 0 bases and J by 0 bases, leaving 7 bases between them. The CDR3 nucleotides read TGTGCCAGCAGCGTAGCAGGTAATAGCAATCAGCCCCAGCATTTT. Translating gives CASSVAGNSNQPQHF.

In DNA form, the CDR3 reads TGCGCCAGCAGCTGGTCCGGGACGGAGTATGGCTACACCTTC. It codes for CASSWSGTEYGYTF. This chain uses TRBV5-1 with TRBJ1-2, with a tentative D call TRBD1 (5 bases). From germline, CDR1 is SGHRS and CDR2 YFSETQ. The CDR3 sequence is 14 residues long. Trimming cost V 3 bases and J 5 bases, with 14 bases left between them.

CDR3 sequence (DNA): TGCGCCAGCAGCCCGGGGCCCCTCCGTAGGTCCTACAATGAGCAGTTCTTC. Protein product: CASSPGPLRRSYNEQFF. This chain uses TRBV4-1 with TRBJ2-1; perhaps D is TRBD1 or TRBD2 (5 bases each). CDR1 is MGHRA and CDR2 is YSYEKL in the germline V gene. Between the trimmed V and J ends, which lost 4 bases and 1 base, there was a span of 17 bases. The CDR3 covers 17 residues.

This clone showed up just once. The chain links TRBV28 to TRBJ1-5; 9 bases are shared with TRBD1. The junction had 5 bases not matched to a gene; V was cut back by 6 bases and J by 2 bases. CDR1 MDHEN and CDR2 SYDVKM come from the germline V gene. The CDR3 sequence is 15 residues long. Here the CDR3 DNA reads TGTGCCAGCAGCACGGGACAGGGCGGCAATCAGCCCCAGCATTTT. Protein product: CASSTGQGGNQPQHF.